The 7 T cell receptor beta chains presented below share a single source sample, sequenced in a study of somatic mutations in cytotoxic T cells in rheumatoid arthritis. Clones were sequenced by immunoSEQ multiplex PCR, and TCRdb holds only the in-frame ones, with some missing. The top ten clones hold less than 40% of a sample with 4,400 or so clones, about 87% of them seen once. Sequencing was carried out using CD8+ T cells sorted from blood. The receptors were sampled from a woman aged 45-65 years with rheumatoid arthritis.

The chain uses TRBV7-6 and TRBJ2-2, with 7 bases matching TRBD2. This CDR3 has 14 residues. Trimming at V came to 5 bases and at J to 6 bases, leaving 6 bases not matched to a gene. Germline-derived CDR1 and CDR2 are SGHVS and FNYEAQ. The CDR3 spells CASSPWGGSGELFF. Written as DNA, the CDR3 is TGTGCCAGCAGCCCCTGGGGGGGTTCCGGGGAGCTGTTTTTT.

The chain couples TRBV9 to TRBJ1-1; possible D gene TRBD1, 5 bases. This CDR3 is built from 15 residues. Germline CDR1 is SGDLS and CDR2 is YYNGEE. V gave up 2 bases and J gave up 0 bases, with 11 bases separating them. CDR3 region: CASSVKTDMNTEAFF. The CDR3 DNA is TGTGCCAGCAGCGTGAAGACAGACATGAACACTGAAGCTTTCTTT.

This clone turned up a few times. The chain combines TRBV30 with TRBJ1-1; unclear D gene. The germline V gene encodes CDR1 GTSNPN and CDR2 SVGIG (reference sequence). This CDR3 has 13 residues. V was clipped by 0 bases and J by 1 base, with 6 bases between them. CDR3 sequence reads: CAWSVLGNTEAFF. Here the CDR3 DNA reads TGTGCCTGGAGTGTACTCGGGAACACTGAAGCTTTCTTT.

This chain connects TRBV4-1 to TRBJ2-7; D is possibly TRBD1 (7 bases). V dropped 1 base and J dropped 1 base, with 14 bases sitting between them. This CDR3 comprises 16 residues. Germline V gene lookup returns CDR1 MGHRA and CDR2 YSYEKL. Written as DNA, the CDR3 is TGCGCCAGCAGCCAAGGTGGGGCAGGGGGGTCCTACGAGCAGTACTTC. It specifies CASSQGGAGGSYEQYF.

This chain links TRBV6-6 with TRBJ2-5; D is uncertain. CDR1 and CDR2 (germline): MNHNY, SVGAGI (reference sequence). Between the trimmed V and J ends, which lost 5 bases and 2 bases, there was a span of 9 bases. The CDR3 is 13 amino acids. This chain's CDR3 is CASSTRHQETQYF. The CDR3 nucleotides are TGTGCCAGCAGTACCCGACATCAAGAGACCCAGTACTTC.

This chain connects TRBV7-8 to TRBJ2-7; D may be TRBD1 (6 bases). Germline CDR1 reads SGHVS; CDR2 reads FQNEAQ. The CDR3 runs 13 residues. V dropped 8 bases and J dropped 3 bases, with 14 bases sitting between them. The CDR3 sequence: CASGIGQLYEQYF. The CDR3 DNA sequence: TGTGCCAGCGGAATAGGACAGCTCTACGAGCAGTACTTC.

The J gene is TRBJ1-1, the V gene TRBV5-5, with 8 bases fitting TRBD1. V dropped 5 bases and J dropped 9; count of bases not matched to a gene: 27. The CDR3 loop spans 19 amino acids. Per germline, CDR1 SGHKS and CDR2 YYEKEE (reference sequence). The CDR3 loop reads CASSFIPQGAHPTQGKAFF. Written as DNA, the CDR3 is TGTGCCAGCAGTTTTATTCCCCAGGGGGCTCACCCCACCCAAGGAAAAGCTTTCTTT. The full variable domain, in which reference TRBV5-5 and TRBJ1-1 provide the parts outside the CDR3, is DAGVTQSPTHLIKTRGQQVTLRCSPISGHKSVSWYQQVLGQGPQFIFQYYEKEERGRGNFPDRFSARQFPNYSSELNVNALLLGDSALYLCASSFIPQGAHPTQGKAFFGQGTRLTVV.